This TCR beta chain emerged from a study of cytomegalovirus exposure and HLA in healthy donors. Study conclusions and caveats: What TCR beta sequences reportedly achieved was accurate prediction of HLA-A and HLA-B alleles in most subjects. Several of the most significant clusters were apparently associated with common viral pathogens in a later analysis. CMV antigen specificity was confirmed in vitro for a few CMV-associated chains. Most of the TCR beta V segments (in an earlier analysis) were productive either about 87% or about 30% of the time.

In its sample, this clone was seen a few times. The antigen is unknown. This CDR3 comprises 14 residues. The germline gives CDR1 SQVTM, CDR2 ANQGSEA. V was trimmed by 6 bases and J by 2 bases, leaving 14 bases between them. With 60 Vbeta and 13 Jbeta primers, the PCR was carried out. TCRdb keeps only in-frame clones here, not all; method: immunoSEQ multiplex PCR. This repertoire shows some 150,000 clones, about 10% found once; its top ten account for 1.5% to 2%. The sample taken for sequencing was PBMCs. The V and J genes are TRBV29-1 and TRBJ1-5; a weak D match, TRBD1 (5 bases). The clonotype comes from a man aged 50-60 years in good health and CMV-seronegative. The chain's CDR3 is CSVLTGVGNQPQHF. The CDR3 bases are TGCAGCGTCCTAACAGGAGTTGGCAATCAGCCCCAGCATTTT.